This paragraph reports one T cell receptor beta chain. There are 15 residues in the CDR3. J lost 0 bases, V lost 8 bases, and 9 bases had no gene match. CDR1 is LNHNV, CDR2 YYDKDF, per germline (reference sequence). Under the authors' procedure: Estimation of nucleated cell counts was performed using reference gene primer amplification. Generated by immunoSEQ multiplex PCR, the TCRdb table keeps only in-frame clones and is missing some. V, J and clone size were drawn from that table, and D and trimming were deduced from the DNA. This sample carries about 220,000 clones, around four fifths of them seen once, and the ten largest clones take around 5.5%. The data were taken from a study of blood T cell repertoires in COVID-19.

Sequences were obtained from peripheral blood. The source is an older woman who had recovered from COVID-19. This rearrangement joins TRBV15 to TRBJ2-5; TRBD1 matches 7 bases. DNA of the CDR3: TGTGCCACCGGGTTCAGGGACAGAAACCAAGAGACCCAGTACTTC. Translating it yields CATGFRDRNQETQYF.